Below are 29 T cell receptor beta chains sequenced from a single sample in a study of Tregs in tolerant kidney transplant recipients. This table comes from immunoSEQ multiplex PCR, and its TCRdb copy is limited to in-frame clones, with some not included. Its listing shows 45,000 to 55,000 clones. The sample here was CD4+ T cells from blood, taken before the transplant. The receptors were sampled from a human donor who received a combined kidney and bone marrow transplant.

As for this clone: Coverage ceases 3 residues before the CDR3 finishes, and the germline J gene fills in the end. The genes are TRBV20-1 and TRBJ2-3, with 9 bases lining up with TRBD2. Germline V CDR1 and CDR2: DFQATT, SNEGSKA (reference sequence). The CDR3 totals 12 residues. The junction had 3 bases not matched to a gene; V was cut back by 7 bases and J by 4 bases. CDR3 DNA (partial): TGCAGTGTAAGGACTAGCGCAGATACG. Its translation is CSVRTSADT. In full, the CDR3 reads CSVRTSADTQYF.

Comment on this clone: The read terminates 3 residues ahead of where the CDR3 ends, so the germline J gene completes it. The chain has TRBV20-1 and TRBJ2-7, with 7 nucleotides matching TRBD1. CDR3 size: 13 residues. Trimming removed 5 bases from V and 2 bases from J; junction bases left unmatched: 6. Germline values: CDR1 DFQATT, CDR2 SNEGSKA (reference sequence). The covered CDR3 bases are TGCAGTGCTGGCCGGGACAGCGCCTACGAG. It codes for CSAGRDSAYE. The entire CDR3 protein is CSAGRDSAYEQYF.

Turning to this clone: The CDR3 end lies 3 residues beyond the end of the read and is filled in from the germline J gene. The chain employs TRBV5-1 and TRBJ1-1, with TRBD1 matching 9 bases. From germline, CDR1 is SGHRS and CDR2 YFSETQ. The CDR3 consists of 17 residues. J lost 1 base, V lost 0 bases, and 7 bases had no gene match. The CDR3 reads CASSLGVAGQGNTEAFF. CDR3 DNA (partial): TGCGCCAGCAGCTTGGGGGTCGCGGGACAGGGGAACACTGAA.

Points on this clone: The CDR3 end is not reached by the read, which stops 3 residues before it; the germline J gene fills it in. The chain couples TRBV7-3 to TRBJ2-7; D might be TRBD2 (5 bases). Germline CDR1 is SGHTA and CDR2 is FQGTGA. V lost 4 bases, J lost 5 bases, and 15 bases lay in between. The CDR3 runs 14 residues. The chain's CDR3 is CASSSRGWMDEQYF. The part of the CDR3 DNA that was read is TGTGCCAGCAGCTCACGGGGATGGATGGACGAG. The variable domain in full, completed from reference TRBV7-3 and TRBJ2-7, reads GAGVSQTPSNKVTEKGKYVELRCDPISGHTALYWYRQSLGQGPEFLIYFQGTGAADDSGLPNDRFFAVRPEGSVSTLKIQRTERGDSAVYLCASSSRGWMDEQYFGPGTRLTVT.

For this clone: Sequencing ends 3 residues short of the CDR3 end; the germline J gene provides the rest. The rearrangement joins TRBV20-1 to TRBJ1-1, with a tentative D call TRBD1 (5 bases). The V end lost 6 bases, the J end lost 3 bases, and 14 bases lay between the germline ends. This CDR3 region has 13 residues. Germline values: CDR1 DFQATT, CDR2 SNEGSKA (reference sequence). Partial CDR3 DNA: TGCAGTGCCCCGGGCAGGGCGGACACTGAA. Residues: CSAPGRADTE. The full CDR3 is CSAPGRADTEAFF.

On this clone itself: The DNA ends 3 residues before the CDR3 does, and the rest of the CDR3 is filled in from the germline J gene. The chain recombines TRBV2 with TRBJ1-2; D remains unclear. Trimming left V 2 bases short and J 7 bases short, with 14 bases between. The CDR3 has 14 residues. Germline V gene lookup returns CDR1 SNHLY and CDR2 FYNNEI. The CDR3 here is CASSEFRGLSGYTF. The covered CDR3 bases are TGTGCCAGCAGTGAATTTCGGGGTCTCTCTGGC.

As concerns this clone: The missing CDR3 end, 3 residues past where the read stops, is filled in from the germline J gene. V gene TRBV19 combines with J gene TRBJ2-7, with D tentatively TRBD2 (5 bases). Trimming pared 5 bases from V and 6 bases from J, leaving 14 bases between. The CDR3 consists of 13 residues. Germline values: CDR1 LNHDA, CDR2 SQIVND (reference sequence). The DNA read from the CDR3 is TGTGCCAGTAGTTTCACCAAGCGGAGCGAG. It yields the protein CASSFTKRSE. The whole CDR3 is CASSFTKRSEQYF.

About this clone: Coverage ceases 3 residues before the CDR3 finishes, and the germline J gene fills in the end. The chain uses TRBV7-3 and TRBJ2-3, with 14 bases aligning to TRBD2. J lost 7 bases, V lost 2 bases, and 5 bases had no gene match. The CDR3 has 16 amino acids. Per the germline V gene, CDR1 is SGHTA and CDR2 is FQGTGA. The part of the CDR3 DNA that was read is TGTGCCAGCAGCTTAGGGACTAGCGGGAGAACGAATACG. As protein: CASSLGTSGRTNT. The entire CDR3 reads CASSLGTSGRTNTQYF.

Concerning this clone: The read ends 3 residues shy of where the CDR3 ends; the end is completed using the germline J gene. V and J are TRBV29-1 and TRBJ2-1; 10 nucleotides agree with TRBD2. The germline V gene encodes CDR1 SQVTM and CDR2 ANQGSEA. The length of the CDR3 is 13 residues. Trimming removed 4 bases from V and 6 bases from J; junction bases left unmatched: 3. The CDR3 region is CSVASGSSNEQFF. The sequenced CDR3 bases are TGCAGCGTTGCTAGCGGGAGTAGCAATGAG.

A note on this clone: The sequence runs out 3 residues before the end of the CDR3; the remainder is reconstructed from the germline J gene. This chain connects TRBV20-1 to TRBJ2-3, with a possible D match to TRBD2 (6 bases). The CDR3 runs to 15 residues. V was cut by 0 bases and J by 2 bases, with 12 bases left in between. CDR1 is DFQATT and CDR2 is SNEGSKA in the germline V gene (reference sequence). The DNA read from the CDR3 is TGCAGTGCTAGAGATTTCGGAGGGGCCACAGATACG. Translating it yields CSARDFGGATDT. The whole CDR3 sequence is CSARDFGGATDTQYF.

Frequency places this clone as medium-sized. The sequenced CDR3 bases are TGTGCCATCAGTGCCCGGGACAGTGAGGATGGC. Its protein is CAISARDSEDG. The full CDR3 reads CAISARDSEDGYTF. The chain is built from TRBV10-3 and TRBJ1-2, with 7 bases fitting TRBD1. The sequenced fragment ends 3 residues before the CDR3 boundary, so the rest is inferred from the germline J gene. The trim removed 4 bases at V and 6 bases at J, leaving 8 bases unmatched. This CDR3 has 14 residues. The V gene's germline CDR1 is ENHRY and CDR2 SYGVKD.

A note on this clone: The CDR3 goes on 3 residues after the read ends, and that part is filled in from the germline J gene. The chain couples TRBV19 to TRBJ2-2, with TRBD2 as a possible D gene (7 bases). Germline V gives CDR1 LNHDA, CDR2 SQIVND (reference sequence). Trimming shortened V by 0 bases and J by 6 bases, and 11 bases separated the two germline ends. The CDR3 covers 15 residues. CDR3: CASSIDPGGAGELFF. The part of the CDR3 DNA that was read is TGTGCCAGTAGTATAGACCCGGGGGGCGCCGGGGAG.

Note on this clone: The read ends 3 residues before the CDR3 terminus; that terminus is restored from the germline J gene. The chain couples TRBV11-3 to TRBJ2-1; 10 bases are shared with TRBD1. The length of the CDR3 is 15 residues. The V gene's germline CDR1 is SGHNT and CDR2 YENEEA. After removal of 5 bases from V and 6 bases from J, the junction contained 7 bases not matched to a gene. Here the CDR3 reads CASSPRDRGGNEQFF. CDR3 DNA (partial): TGTGCCAGCAGCCCCCGGGACAGGGGTGGCAATGAG.

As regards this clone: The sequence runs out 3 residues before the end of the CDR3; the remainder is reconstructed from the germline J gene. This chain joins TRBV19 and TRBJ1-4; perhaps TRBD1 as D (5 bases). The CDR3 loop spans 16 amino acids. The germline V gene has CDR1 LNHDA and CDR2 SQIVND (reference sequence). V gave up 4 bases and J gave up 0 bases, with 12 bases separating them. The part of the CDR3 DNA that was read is TGTGCCAGTAGTACTCAGGGCAAGGCAACTAATGAAAAA. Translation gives CASSTQGKATNEK. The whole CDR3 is CASSTQGKATNEKLFF. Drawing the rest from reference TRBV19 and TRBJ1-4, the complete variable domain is DGGITQSPKYLFRKEGQNVTLSCEQNLNHDAMYWYRQDPGQGLRLIYYSQIVNDFQKGDIAEGYSVSREKKESFPLTVTSAQKNPTAFYLCASSTQGKATNEKLFFGSGTQLSVL.

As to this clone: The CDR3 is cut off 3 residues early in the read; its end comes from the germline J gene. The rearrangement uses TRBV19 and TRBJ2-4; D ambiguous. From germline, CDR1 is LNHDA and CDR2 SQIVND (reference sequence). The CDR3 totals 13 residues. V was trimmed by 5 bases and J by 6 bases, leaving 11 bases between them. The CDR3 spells CASSPQKGNIQYF. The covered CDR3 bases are TGTGCCAGTAGTCCTCAAAAGGGAAACATT.

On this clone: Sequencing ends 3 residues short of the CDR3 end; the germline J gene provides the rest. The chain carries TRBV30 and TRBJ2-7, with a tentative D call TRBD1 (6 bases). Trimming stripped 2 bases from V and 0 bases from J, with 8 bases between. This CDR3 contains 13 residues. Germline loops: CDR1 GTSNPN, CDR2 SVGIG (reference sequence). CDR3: CAWSRDNSYEQYF. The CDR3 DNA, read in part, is TGTGCCTGGAGTAGGGACAACTCCTACGAG.

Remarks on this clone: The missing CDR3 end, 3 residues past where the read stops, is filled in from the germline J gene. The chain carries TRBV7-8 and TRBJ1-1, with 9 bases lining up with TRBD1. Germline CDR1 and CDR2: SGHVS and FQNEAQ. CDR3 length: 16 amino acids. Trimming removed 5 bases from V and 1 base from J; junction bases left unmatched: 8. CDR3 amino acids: CASSPGTGKGNTEAFF. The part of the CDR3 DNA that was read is TGTGCCAGCAGCCCGGGGACAGGGAAGGGGAACACTGAA. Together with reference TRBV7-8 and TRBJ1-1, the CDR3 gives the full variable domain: GAGVSQSPRYKVAKRGQDVALRCDPISGHVSLFWYQQALGQGPEFLTYFQNEAQLDKSGLPSDRFFAERPEGSVSTLKIQRTQQEDSAVYLCASSPGTGKGNTEAFFGQGTRLTVV.

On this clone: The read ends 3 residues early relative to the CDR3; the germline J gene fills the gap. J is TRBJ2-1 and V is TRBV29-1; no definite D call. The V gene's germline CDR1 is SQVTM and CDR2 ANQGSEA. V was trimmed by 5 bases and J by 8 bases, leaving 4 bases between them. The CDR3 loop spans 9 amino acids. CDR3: CSVIDEQFF. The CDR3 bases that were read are TGCAGCGTTATAGATGAG.

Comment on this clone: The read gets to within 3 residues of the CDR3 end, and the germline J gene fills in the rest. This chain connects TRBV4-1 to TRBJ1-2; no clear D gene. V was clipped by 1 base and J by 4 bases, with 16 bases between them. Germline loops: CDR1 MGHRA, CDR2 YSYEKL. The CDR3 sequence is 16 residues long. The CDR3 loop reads CASSQGAPPTPYGYTF. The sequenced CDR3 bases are TGCGCCAGCAGCCAAGGGGCCCCTCCCACGCCCTATGGC.

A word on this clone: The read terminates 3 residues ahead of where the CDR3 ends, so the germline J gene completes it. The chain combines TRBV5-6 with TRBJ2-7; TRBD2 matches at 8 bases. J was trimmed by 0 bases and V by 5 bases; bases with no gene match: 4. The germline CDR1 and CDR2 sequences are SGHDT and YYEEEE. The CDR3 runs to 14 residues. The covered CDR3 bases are TGTGCCAGCAGGCCAGCGGGAGTCTCCTACGAG. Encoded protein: CASRPAGVSYE. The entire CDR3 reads CASRPAGVSYEQYF.

CDR3 sequence reads: CASSLGTSGHTDTQYF. CDR3 bases read: TGTGCCAGCAGCCTAGGGACTAGCGGTCACACAGATACG. The chain couples TRBV7-3 to TRBJ2-3, with 11 bases that match TRBD2. The read halts 3 residues ahead of the CDR3 end, with the missing end drawn from the germline J gene. The CDR3 is made up of 16 amino acids. Per germline, CDR1 SGHTA and CDR2 FQGTGA. V lost 5 bases, J lost 2 bases, and 6 bases stayed unmatched.

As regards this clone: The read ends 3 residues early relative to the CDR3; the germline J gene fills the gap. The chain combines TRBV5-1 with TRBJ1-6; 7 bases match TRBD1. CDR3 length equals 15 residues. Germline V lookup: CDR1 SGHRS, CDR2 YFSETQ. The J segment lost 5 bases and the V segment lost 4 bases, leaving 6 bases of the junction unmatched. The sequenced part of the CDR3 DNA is TGCGCCAGCAGCCCCGACAGGGCCCATAATTCACCC. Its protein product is CASSPDRAHNSP. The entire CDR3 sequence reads CASSPDRAHNSPLHF.

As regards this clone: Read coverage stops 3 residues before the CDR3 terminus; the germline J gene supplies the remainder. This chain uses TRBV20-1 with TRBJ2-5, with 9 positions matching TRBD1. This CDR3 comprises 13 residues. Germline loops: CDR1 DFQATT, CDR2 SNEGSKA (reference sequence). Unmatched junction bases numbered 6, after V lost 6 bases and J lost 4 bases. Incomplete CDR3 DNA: TGCAGTGCCGACGTGACAGGGGGAGAGACC. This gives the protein CSADVTGGET. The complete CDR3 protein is CSADVTGGETQYF.

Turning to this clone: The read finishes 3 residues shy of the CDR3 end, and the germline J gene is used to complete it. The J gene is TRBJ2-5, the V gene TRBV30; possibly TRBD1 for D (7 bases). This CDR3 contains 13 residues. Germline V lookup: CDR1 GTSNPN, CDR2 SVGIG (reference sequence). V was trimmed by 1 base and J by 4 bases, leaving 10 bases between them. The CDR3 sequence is CAWSEQGGETQYF. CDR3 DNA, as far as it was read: TGTGCCTGGAGTGAGCAGGGGGGAGAGACC.

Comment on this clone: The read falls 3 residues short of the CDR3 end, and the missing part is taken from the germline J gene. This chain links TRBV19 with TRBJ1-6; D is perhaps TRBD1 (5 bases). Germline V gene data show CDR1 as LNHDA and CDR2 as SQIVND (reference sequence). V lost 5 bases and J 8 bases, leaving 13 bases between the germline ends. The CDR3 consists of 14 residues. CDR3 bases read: TGTGCCAGTAGTCCGGCAGGGACTCATTCACCC. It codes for CASSPAGTHSP. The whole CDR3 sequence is CASSPAGTHSPLHF.

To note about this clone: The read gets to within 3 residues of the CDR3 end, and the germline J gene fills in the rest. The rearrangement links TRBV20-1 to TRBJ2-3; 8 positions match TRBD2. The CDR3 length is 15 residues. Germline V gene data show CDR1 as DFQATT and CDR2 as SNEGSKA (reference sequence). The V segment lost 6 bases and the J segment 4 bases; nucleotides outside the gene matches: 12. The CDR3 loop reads CSAYPGTSLADTQYF. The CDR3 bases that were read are TGCAGTGCATACCCCGGGACTAGTCTCGCAGATACG.

Partial CDR3 DNA: TGTGCCTGGAGTCAAGGGGGCGATGCAGATACG. The encoded protein is CAWSQGGDADT. The CDR3 in full is CAWSQGGDADTQYF. The chain couples TRBV30 to TRBJ2-3; TRBD1 matches 7 bases. The sequenced fragment ends 3 residues before the CDR3 boundary, so the rest is inferred from the germline J gene. The V gene's germline CDR1 is GTSNPN and CDR2 SVGIG (reference sequence). The CDR3 totals 14 residues. The V gene end was trimmed by 2 bases and the J gene end by 4 bases; junction bases not matched to a gene: 6.

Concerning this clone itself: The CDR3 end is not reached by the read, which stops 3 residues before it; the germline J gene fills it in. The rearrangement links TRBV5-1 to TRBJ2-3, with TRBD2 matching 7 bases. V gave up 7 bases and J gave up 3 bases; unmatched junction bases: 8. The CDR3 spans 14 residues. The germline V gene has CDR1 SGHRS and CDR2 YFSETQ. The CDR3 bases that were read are TGCGCCAGCTGCGGGGGAGAGCTAACAGATACG. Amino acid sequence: CASCGGELTDT. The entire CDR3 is CASCGGELTDTQYF.

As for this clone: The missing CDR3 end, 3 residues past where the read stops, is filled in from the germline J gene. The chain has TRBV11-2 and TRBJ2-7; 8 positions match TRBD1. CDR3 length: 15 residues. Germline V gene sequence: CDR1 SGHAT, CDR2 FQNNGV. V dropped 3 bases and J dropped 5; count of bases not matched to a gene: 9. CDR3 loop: CASSFLGQGRNEQYF. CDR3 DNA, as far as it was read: TGTGCCAGCAGCTTCCTAGGACAGGGACGCAACGAG.